The 30 T cell receptor beta chains in this list originate from one sample, sequenced in a study of spatial heterogeneity in lung cancer (dated by TCRdb to the late 2010s). The library was produced with 5' RACE. This sample was sequenced with a NextSeq 500. TCRdb reran the public reads through fastp at Q25 and MiXCR, keeping productive beta chains. Under each unique CDR3 protein, matching rows form one entry showing the most common genes and DNA. In this sample the table shows 12,000 to 15,000 distinct CDR3 sequences, about 4.8% of which occur a single time. The ten largest clones represent approximately 16% of the sample. The sample's time point label is to be understood as: sample taken at primary tumor resection. These TCRs are of unknown antigen specificity. Study-wide conclusions, independent of this receptor: A correlation was observed between the number of expanded intratumoral alpha and beta TCRs and the tumor nonsynonymous mutation count.

The starting material was lung tumor tissue, obtained at surgery. The receptors come from a female donor with early-stage non-small cell lung cancer.

This clonotype was seen a few times. Since it is a stray read in a library aimed at alpha chains, this beta chain has a size that is not meaningful. This chain connects TRBV4-1 to TRBJ2-2; D is possibly TRBD1 (6 bases). The length of the CDR3 is 14 residues. The V gene's germline CDR1 is MGHRA and CDR2 YSYEKL. Trimming took 5 bases from V and 5 from J, leaving 12 bases between them. As DNA, the CDR3 is TGCGCCAGCAGCGGATGGGACACAACCGGGGAGCTGTTTTTT. Its protein is CASSGWDTTGELFF.

Of note for this clonotype: This beta chain appears as a stray read in a library generated for alpha chains; its size is not informative. CDR3 residues: CASSPGGWTGELFF. CDR3 bases: TGTGCCAGCAGCCCAGGGGGCTGGACCGGGGAGCTGTTTTTT. The chain links TRBV5-6 to TRBJ2-2; 8 nucleotides line up with TRBD1. The J segment lost 5 bases and the V segment lost 4 bases, leaving 4 bases of the junction unmatched. The germline gives CDR1 SGHDT, CDR2 YYEEEE. This CDR3 has 14 residues.

This clonotype occurred many times. As an off-target read in a library built for alpha chains, this beta chain has a frequency of little significance. The J gene is TRBJ2-7, the V gene TRBV7-9, with D unresolved. The CDR3 sequence is 13 residues long. Trimming removed 3 bases from V and 5 bases from J, with 11 bases in between. CDR1 and CDR2 (germline): SEHNR, FQNEAQ (reference sequence). Written as DNA, the CDR3 is TGTGCCAGCAGCTTTGGGCCCTCGGACGAGCAGTACTTC. Its translation: CASSFGPSDEQYF.

At least ten counts were recorded for this clonotype. Within a library made for alpha chains, this beta chain is off target, and its count is uninformative. The chain employs TRBV29-1 and TRBJ2-7; D possibly corresponds to TRBD2 (6 bases). Trimming stripped 8 bases from V and 5 bases from J, with 13 bases between. Germline V CDR1 and CDR2: SQVTM, ANQGSEA. The CDR3 runs 11 residues. CDR3 in amino acids: CSILKRDEQYF. As DNA, the CDR3 is TGCAGCATTCTCAAGCGGGACGAGCAGTACTTC.

This clonotype was counted many times. A library prepared for alpha chains yielded this beta chain as an off-target read; its size is of little meaning. The chain employs TRBV7-3 and TRBJ2-7, with 7 bases lining up with TRBD1. V gave up 5 bases and J gave up 6 bases; unmatched junction bases: 4. CDR3 length equals 12 residues. Germline CDR1 and CDR2: SGHTA and FQGTGA. The CDR3 DNA reads as TGTGCCAGCAGCGTCCCAGGGGGCGAGCAGTACTTC. It is translated as CASSVPGGEQYF.

This clonotype has a count of ten or more. Because the library targeted alpha chains, this beta chain is an off-target read whose size means little. This chain links TRBV6-5 with TRBJ2-7, with 9 bases identical to TRBD1. Per the germline V gene, CDR1 is MNHEY and CDR2 is SVGAGI. V lost 2 bases to trimming and J lost 5 bases; unmatched junction nucleotides: 1. The CDR3 is made up of 13 amino acids. The CDR3 spells CASSYGDRDEQYF. CDR3 nucleotide sequence: TGTGCCAGCAGTTACGGGGACAGGGACGAGCAGTACTTC.

This clonotype qualifies as medium-sized. This beta chain represents an off-target read in a library built for alpha chains; its size is of limited meaning. The chain has TRBV5-4 and TRBJ2-5, with D possibly being TRBD1 or TRBD2 (6 bases each). The CDR3 is made up of 12 amino acids. The V end lost 7 bases, the J end lost 4 bases, and 11 bases lay between the germline ends. Per germline, CDR1 SGHNT and CDR2 YYREEE (reference sequence). The CDR3, as DNA: TGTGCCAGCGGGGGGCAGAGAGAGACCCAGTACTTC. It encodes CASGGQRETQYF. The entire variable domain, with the rest obtained from reference TRBV5-4 and TRBJ2-5, is as follows: ETGVTQSPTHLIKTRGQQVTLRCSSQSGHNTVSWYQQALGQGPQFIFQYYREEENGRGNFPPRFSGLQFPNYSSELNVNALELDDSALYLCASGGQRETQYFGPGTRLLVL.

This clonotype has a count of ten or more. Since the library was made to target alpha chains, this beta chain is a stray read and its abundance is not meaningful. The chain is built from TRBV28 and TRBJ2-5; no firm D call. CDR3 length: 13 amino acids. V was trimmed by 5 bases and J by 8 bases, leaving 15 bases between them. Per the germline V gene, CDR1 is MDHEN and CDR2 is SYDVKM. For the CDR3, the DNA is TGTGCCAGCAGTCTGTACCCCAGCCAAACCCAGTACTTC. Its protein is CASSLYPSQTQYF.

This clonotype was seen repeatedly, ten times or more. This beta chain is an unintended read in a library built for alpha chains; its size means little. The J gene is TRBJ1-1, the V gene TRBV7-9; D remains unclear. The germline gives CDR1 SEHNR, CDR2 FQNEAQ (reference sequence). Trimming pared 3 bases from V and 5 bases from J, leaving 7 bases between. The CDR3 extends over 12 amino acids. The DNA for the CDR3 is TGTGCCAGCAGCTTGGGAATTACTGAAGCTTTCTTT. It translates to CASSLGITEAFF.

The sample holds many counts of this clonotype. Because the library targeted alpha chains, this beta chain is an off-target read whose size means little. The chain carries TRBV5-6 and TRBJ2-5; D ambiguous. V lost 0 bases to trimming and J lost 5 bases, with 11 bases between them. The CDR3 spans 14 residues. Germline V gene data show CDR1 as SGHDT and CDR2 as YYEEEE. In nucleotides, the CDR3 is TGTGCCAGCAGCTTGGGTAGGACCTCGGAGACCCAGTACTTC. It specifies CASSLGRTSETQYF.

This clonotype appeared many times. This beta chain is a stray sequence in a library constructed for alpha chains; its clone size is not meaningful. The chain has TRBV3-1 and TRBJ1-1, with D hard to call. CDR3 length equals 13 residues. Trimming took 3 bases from V and 4 from J, leaving 9 bases between them. The germline gives CDR1 LGHDT, CDR2 YNNKEL (reference sequence). CDR3 coding DNA: TGTGCCAGCAGCCACCTAGAGGTCACTGAAGCTTTCTTT. Protein sequence: CASSHLEVTEAFF.

This clonotype was recorded many times. The library was designed around alpha chains, so this beta chain is a stray read whose abundance carries little weight. This chain uses TRBV6-2 or TRBV6-3 with TRBJ1-1, with D unresolved. Germline V CDR1 and CDR2: MNHEY, SVGEGT. V was cut by 9 bases and J by 0 bases, with 8 bases left in between. The CDR3 is 12 amino acids. CDR3 DNA: TGTGCCAGTTGGGATTTGAACACTGAAGCTTTCTTT. Protein sequence: CASWDLNTEAFF.

This clonotype was observed many times. This beta chain came through as a stray read in a library set up for alpha chains, and its size says little. The V and J genes are TRBV15 and TRBJ1-5, with TRBD1 matching 7 bases. V dropped 2 bases and J dropped 4; count of bases not matched to a gene: 2. The CDR3 has 14 residues. From germline, CDR1 is LNHNV and CDR2 YYDKDF (reference sequence). CDR3 coding DNA: TGTGCCACCAGCAGATCGACAGGGAATCAGCCCCAGCATTTT. Translated, it gives CATSRSTGNQPQHF.

This clonotype was recorded many times. The library was designed around alpha chains, so this beta chain is a stray read whose abundance carries little weight. V is TRBV7-2 and J is TRBJ1-4, with 9 bases fitting TRBD1. The CDR3 is 15 residues long. V trimming: 5 bases; J trimming: 7 bases; junction bases outside the gene matches: 8. Germline lookup yields CDR1 SGHTA and CDR2 FQGNSA. DNA for the CDR3: TGTGCCAGCAGCCCACCAGGGACAGGGAGTGAAAAACTGTTTTTT. This encodes CASSPPGTGSEKLFF.

There are many counts of this clonotype. This beta chain is a stray sequence in a library constructed for alpha chains; its clone size is not meaningful. The chain has TRBV7-2 and TRBJ2-1; no definite D call. The V gene lost 7 bases and the J gene lost 5 bases, with 15 bases spanning the gap. CDR1 is SGHTA and CDR2 is FQGNSA in the germline V gene. This CDR3 is built from 14 residues. Written as DNA, the CDR3 is TGTGCCAGCACCAAAGAATGGAGCGACAATGAGCAGTTCTTC. Translated: CASTKEWSDNEQFF.

This clonotype is categorized as medium-sized (0.01 to 0.1%). Found in a library prepared for alpha chains, this beta chain is an off-target read, and its abundance has little meaning. The chain links TRBV7-8 to TRBJ1-6; 7 bases match TRBD1. V lost 1 base and J lost 0; bases outside the gene matches: 9. The germline V gene encodes CDR1 SGHVS and CDR2 FQNEAQ. CDR3 length equals 19 residues. CDR3 in amino acids: CASSLDPGTESSYNSPLHF. The CDR3 DNA follows: TGTGCCAGCAGCTTAGATCCCGGGACAGAGAGCTCCTATAATTCACCCCTCCACTTT.

Of note for this clonotype: This beta chain appears as a stray read in a library generated for alpha chains; its size is not informative. V is TRBV20-1 and J is TRBJ2-4, with TRBD1 matching over 10 bases. J was trimmed by 8 bases and V by 3 bases; bases with no gene match: 19. This CDR3 has 18 residues. Germline V gene lookup returns CDR1 DFQATT and CDR2 SNEGSKA (reference sequence). The CDR3 DNA is TGCAGTGCTAGTCCCAGAGGTAGACAGGGGGCCTTTCGGGACATTCAGTACTTC. Translation: CSASPRGRQGAFRDIQYF.

This clonotype was detected ten times or more. With the library built for alpha chains, this beta chain is off target and its frequency is not meaningful. The rearrangement joins TRBV30 to TRBJ2-1; possibly TRBD1 or TRBD2 for D (5 bases each). The CDR3 has 14 residues. V gave up 3 bases and J gave up 2 bases, with 11 bases separating them. Germline CDR1 is GTSNPN and CDR2 is SVGIG (reference sequence). Here the CDR3 reads CAWRRGATYNEQFF. For the CDR3, the DNA is TGTGCCTGGAGGAGAGGGGCCACCTACAATGAGCAGTTCTTC.

This clonotype has at least ten counts. Little can be read into the size of this beta chain, an off-target read in a library designed for alpha chains. This chain links TRBV10-2 with TRBJ1-1, with D possibly matching TRBD1 (6 bases). V lost 8 bases, J lost 11 bases, and 15 bases lay in between. The germline gives CDR1 WSHSY, CDR2 SAAADI. The CDR3 runs 11 residues. The CDR3 nucleotides are TGCGCCAGCCTAGGTACAGGGAGGGCTTTCTTT. As protein: CASLGTGRAFF.

This clonotype was seen many times. This beta chain is off target for a library built for alpha chains, so its abundance means little. The chain combines TRBV3-1 with TRBJ1-1, with D possibly being TRBD1 (6 bases). V lost 1 base to trimming and J lost 2 bases, with 11 bases between them. The CDR3 is made up of 15 amino acids. Germline CDR1 LGHDT, CDR2 YNNKEL (reference sequence). CDR3 in amino acids: CASSQVATGNTEAFF. DNA of the CDR3: TGTGCCAGCAGCCAAGTGGCGACAGGCAACACTGAAGCTTTCTTT.

This clonotype was detected many times. This beta chain was picked up by a library intended for alpha chains and is off target, so its count carries little meaning. V gene TRBV9 combines with J gene TRBJ2-3; D remains unclear. This CDR3 has 14 amino acids. The V gene lost 0 bases and the J gene lost 6 bases, with 11 bases spanning the gap. Germline V gives CDR1 SGDLS, CDR2 YYNGEE. CDR3 amino acids: CASSVDLWGDTQYF. The CDR3 DNA follows: TGTGCCAGCAGCGTAGATCTGTGGGGTGATACGCAGTATTTT.

In its sample, this clonotype was seen a few times. This beta chain lies outside the target of a library built for alpha chains; its clone size means little. The V call is TRBV7-2, the J call TRBJ2-7; D remains ambiguous. Trimming pared 10 bases from V and 3 bases from J, leaving 22 bases between. This CDR3 contains 15 residues. Germline V lookup: CDR1 SGHTA, CDR2 FQGNSA. CDR3 nucleotide sequence: TGTGCCACCGCAGCAGCTTCGACGGGTCGCTACGAGCAGTACTTC. Translated, it gives CATAAASTGRYEQYF.

Judged by abundance, this clonotype is medium-sized. Little can be read into the size of this beta chain, an off-target read in a library designed for alpha chains. The chain employs TRBV7-3 and TRBJ2-2; the match to TRBD2 covers 7 bases. CDR3 length: 15 residues. V was pared by 4 bases and J by 3 bases, with 5 bases of the junction left unmatched. Per germline, CDR1 SGHTA and CDR2 FQGTGA. The CDR3 DNA sequence: TGTGCCAGCAGCTCCGGACTAGGCGACACCGGGGAGCTGTTTTTT. The encoded protein is CASSSGLGDTGELFF. Complete variable domain (other parts from reference TRBV7-3 and TRBJ2-2): GAGVSQTPSNKVTEKGKYVELRCDPISGHTALYWYRQSLGQGPEFLIYFQGTGAADDSGLPNDRFFAVRPEGSVSTLKIQRTERGDSAVYLCASSSGLGDTGELFFGEGSRLTVL.

Remarks on this clonotype: This may arise from a read error, as a much more abundant clone is one base away. In a library made to pick up alpha chains, this beta chain is a stray read with a size that means little. This rearrangement joins TRBV24-1 to TRBJ2-7, with a possible D match to TRBD2 (6 bases). Germline assignment: CDR1 KGHDR and CDR2 SFDVKD. The CDR3 has 13 amino acids. This chain's CDR3 is CATAGGDSYEQNF. For the CDR3, the DNA is TGTGCCACCGCCGGAGGGGACTCCTACGAGCAGAACTTC.

Points on this clonotype: This beta chain lies outside the target of a library built for alpha chains; its clone size means little. In DNA, the CDR3 is TGTGCCAGCTTCCGCCGGGGACAGGGCTCCTACGAGCAGTACTTC. This translates into CASFRRGQGSYEQYF. This chain connects TRBV6-1 to TRBJ2-7; 9 bases align to TRBD1. From germline, CDR1 is MNHNS and CDR2 SASEGT. Trimming removed 8 bases from V and 0 bases from J; junction bases left unmatched: 8. The CDR3 has 15 amino acids.

This clonotype was observed at least ten times. This beta chain is an unintended read in a library built for alpha chains; its size means little. This chain links TRBV7-9 with TRBJ1-1, with TRBD1 as a possible D gene (5 bases). The CDR3 sequence is 14 residues long. Looked up from germline, CDR1 is SEHNR and CDR2 is FQNEAQ (reference sequence). Between the trimmed V and J ends, which lost 1 base and 5 bases, there was a span of 11 bases. The CDR3 DNA is TGTGCCAGCAGCTTAGAAGGGGCCGGAACTGAAGCTTTCTTT. Translated: CASSLEGAGTEAFF.

The table lists this clonotype with many counts. This beta chain is a stray read from a library made for alpha chains; its abundance is not meaningful. The chain carries TRBV20-1 and TRBJ1-5; D is uncertain. Trimming shortened V by 4 bases and J by 11 bases, and 18 bases separated the two germline ends. The CDR3 runs to 13 residues. Germline CDR1 DFQATT, CDR2 SNEGSKA (reference sequence). In nucleotides, the CDR3 is TGCAGTGCTACCAGGCCGCCCAGTAAAGCCCAGCATTTT. Translating it yields CSATRPPSKAQHF.

This clonotype has a count of ten or more. This beta chain appears as a stray read in a library generated for alpha chains; its size is not informative. This chain joins TRBV11-3 and TRBJ2-2; possibly TRBD1 for D (6 bases). The CDR3 contains 16 residues. Trimming took 6 bases from V and 7 from J, leaving 21 bases between them. Germline-derived CDR1 and CDR2 are SGHNT and YENEEA. CDR3 in DNA: TGTGCCAGCAGTCTCAGGAAACAGGGTCAAGGCGGGGAGCTGTTTTTT. Its protein is CASSLRKQGQGGELFF.

By sample share, this clonotype is medium-sized (0.01 to 0.1%). Because the library targeted alpha chains, this beta chain is an off-target read whose size means little. The V and J genes are TRBV11-2 and TRBJ2-3, with 7 nucleotides matching TRBD2. Per germline, CDR1 SGHAT and CDR2 FQNNGV. The ends lost 5 bases at V and 2 bases at J; junction bases unmatched: 13. This CDR3 has 17 residues. CDR3 amino acids: CASSPKWGGTNTDTQYF. The CDR3 DNA sequence: TGTGCCAGCAGCCCCAAATGGGGGGGGACGAACACAGATACGCAGTATTTT.

This clonotype appeared many times. Within a library made for alpha chains, this beta chain is off target, and its count is uninformative. This chain connects TRBV20-1 to TRBJ1-2; D unclear. The CDR3 extends over 17 amino acids. With 0 bases removed from V and 0 bases from J, the gap between germline ends came to 17 bases. CDR1 and CDR2 (germline): DFQATT, SNEGSKA (reference sequence). DNA for the CDR3: TGCAGTGCTAGAGATAGTTTAGGCATTACCCCTAACTATGGCTACACCTTC. Protein product: CSARDSLGITPNYGYTF.